These 28 T cell receptor beta chains came from one sample sequenced in a study of PD-L1 blockade in urothelial cancer. TCRdb's table, derived via immunoSEQ multiplex PCR, lists solely in-frame clones and lacks some. The table shows 17,000 or so clones, with roughly 90% occurring only once. The sequences come from PBMCs, collected around atezolizumab (anti-PD-L1) treatment. These receptors all stem from a man aged 50 or older with urothelial cancer.

This chain connects TRBV5-1 to TRBJ2-7; no clear D. V was pared by 0 bases and J by 6 bases, with 7 bases between. Germline lookup yields CDR1 SGHRS and CDR2 YFSETQ. CDR3 length equals 12 residues. The CDR3 loop reads CASSLVATEQYF. CDR3 coding DNA: TGCGCCAGCAGCTTGGTGGCAACCGAGCAGTACTTC.

V is TRBV7-9 and J is TRBJ2-3, with 8 bases that match TRBD2. Germline loops: CDR1 SEHNR, CDR2 FQNEAQ (reference sequence). Trimming at V came to 3 bases and at J to 2 bases, leaving 13 bases not matched to a gene. This CDR3 has 18 amino acids. CDR3 residues: CASSFSAGVYSYTDTQYF. DNA of the CDR3: TGTGCCAGCAGCTTCTCAGCGGGGGTTTACTCATACACAGATACGCAGTATTTT.

The chain combines TRBV27 with TRBJ2-6; D remains ambiguous. Trimming removed 7 bases from V and 2 bases from J, with 6 bases in between. Germline loops: CDR1 MNHEY, CDR2 SMNVEV (reference sequence). The CDR3 is 13 residues long. CDR3 nucleotide sequence: TGTGCCAGCACCACAACTGGGGCCAACGTCCTGACTTTC. This sequence encodes CASTTTGANVLTF.

This chain joins TRBV5-4 and TRBJ1-2, with a possible D match to TRBD1 (5 bases). Between the trimmed V and J ends, which lost 1 base and 4 bases, there was a span of 17 bases. Looked up from germline, CDR1 is SGHNT and CDR2 is YYREEE (reference sequence). This CDR3 contains 16 residues. The CDR3 nucleotides are TGTGCCAGCAGCTTGTGGTCGACAGCGCAGTTCTATGGCTACACCTTC. Its protein is CASSLWSTAQFYGYTF.

The chain carries TRBV19 and TRBJ1-5; D call uncertain. There are 14 residues in the CDR3. CDR1 is LNHDA and CDR2 is SQIVND in the germline V gene (reference sequence). V was trimmed by 4 bases and J by 4 bases, leaving 11 bases between them. The CDR3: CASSTQETNQPQHF. CDR3 nucleotide sequence: TGTGCCAGTAGTACCCAGGAAACAAATCAGCCCCAGCATTTT.

The rearrangement joins TRBV6-1 to TRBJ1-2; unclear D gene. From germline, CDR1 is MNHNS and CDR2 SASEGT. Trimming cost V 2 bases and J 5 bases, with 6 bases left between them. The CDR3 has 12 amino acids. The CDR3 region has the DNA TGTGCCAGCAGTGAAAATGAGTATGGCTACACCTTC. Its protein is CASSENEYGYTF.

This chain connects TRBV27 to TRBJ2-7, with 8 positions matching TRBD1. The V and J ends lost 5 bases and 0 bases, in that order; junction bases with no gene match: 6. CDR1 and CDR2 (germline): MNHEY, SMNVEV (reference sequence). The CDR3 is 15 residues long. In DNA, the CDR3 is TGTGCCAGCAGTCCGGGACAGGCCAGCTCCTACGAGCAGTACTTC. Residues: CASSPGQASSYEQYF.

This chain links TRBV14 with TRBJ2-5; perhaps TRBD2 as D (6 bases). The V gene's germline CDR1 is SGHDN and CDR2 FVKESK. The CDR3 loop spans 14 amino acids. Trimming stripped 2 bases from V and 4 bases from J, with 11 bases between. The CDR3 coding sequence is TGTGCCAGCAGCCAACTCGGAGGGCGAGAGACCCAGTACTTC. Protein sequence: CASSQLGGRETQYF.

V is TRBV6-6 and J is TRBJ2-5, with D perhaps TRBD2 (5 bases). Trimming pared 10 bases from V and 1 base from J, leaving 16 bases between. This CDR3 contains 14 residues. Germline V lookup: CDR1 MNHNY, CDR2 SVGAGI (reference sequence). The CDR3 sequence: CATGEQYRQETQYF. The DNA of the CDR3 is TGTGCCACCGGGGAACAGTACCGCCAAGAGACCCAGTACTTC.

Remarks on this clone: Other DNA sequences in the sample encode the same CDR3. This chain links TRBV20-1 with TRBJ2-5; no clear D. V was shortened by 2 bases and J by 3 bases, with 4 bases between the two germline ends. This CDR3 has 11 amino acids. Germline lookup yields CDR1 DFQATT and CDR2 SNEGSKA (reference sequence). DNA of the CDR3: TGCAGTGCTAGACCCGAAGAGACCCAGTACTTC. This sequence encodes CSARPEETQYF.

The rearrangement links TRBV29-1 to TRBJ2-3; weak D call: TRBD1 (5 bases). Germline CDR1 is SQVTM and CDR2 is ANQGSEA. Between the trimmed V and J ends, which lost 4 bases and 0 bases, there was a span of 5 bases. CDR3 length equals 12 residues. CDR3 nucleotides: TGCAGCGTTGGACAGAGCACAGATACGCAGTATTTT. It yields the protein CSVGQSTDTQYF.

The chain has TRBV21-1 and TRBJ2-1; the table's TRBD2 call for D was not verified on the DNA. TRBV21-1 is a pseudogene segment. The CDR3 runs 16 residues. CDR3 in DNA: TGTGCCAGCAGCAAAGTTTGTAGCGGGGCTTACAATGAGCAGTTCTTC. It translates to CASSKVCSGAYNEQFF.

This clone occurred once. The V call is TRBV7-9, the J call TRBJ2-7; 10 bases agree with TRBD1. V was clipped by 6 bases and J by 6 bases; unmatched bases: 8. This CDR3 comprises 14 residues. Germline V CDR1 and CDR2: SEHNR, FQNEAQ (reference sequence). The CDR3 here is CASSFRDRGREQYF. As DNA, the CDR3 is TGTGCCAGCAGTTTCCGGGACAGGGGACGCGAGCAGTACTTC.

The J gene is TRBJ2-3, the V gene TRBV7-2; 7 nucleotides agree with TRBD1. Germline CDR1 and CDR2: SGHTA and FQGNSA. Unmatched junction bases numbered 6, after V lost 5 bases and J lost 4 bases. This CDR3 region has 14 residues. The CDR3 nucleotides read TGTGCCAGCAGCGTCACTCAGGGGGCAGATACGCAGTATTTT. Encoded protein: CASSVTQGADTQYF.

The chain joins TRBV9 to TRBJ2-1; 7 bases fit TRBD2. V trimming: 0 bases; J trimming: 3 bases; junction bases outside the gene matches: 6. The CDR3 consists of 16 residues. Looked up from germline, CDR1 is SGDLS and CDR2 is YYNGEE. The CDR3: CASSVGRSSGYNEQFF. The CDR3 DNA follows: TGTGCCAGCAGCGTAGGAAGGTCTAGCGGCTACAATGAGCAGTTCTTC.

This chain connects TRBV4-2 to TRBJ2-5, with 7 bases fitting TRBD1. There are 16 residues in the CDR3. The germline CDR1 and CDR2 sequences are LGHNA and YNFKEQ. Trimming removed 4 bases from V and 3 bases from J; junction bases left unmatched: 11. The CDR3 nucleotides read TGTGCCAGCAGCCTAACCAGGGGGACCAAAGAAGAGACCCAGTACTTC. It codes for CASSLTRGTKEETQYF.

The chain carries TRBV18 and TRBJ2-2, with 9 nucleotides matching TRBD1. V lost 4 bases, J lost 2 bases, and 2 bases stayed unmatched. Germline loops: CDR1 KGHSH, CDR2 LQKENI. There are 15 residues in the CDR3. DNA for the CDR3: TGTGCCAGCTCACGGGACAGGGTTAACACCGGGGAGCTGTTTTTT. Its translation is CASSRDRVNTGELFF. The full variable domain, rest sourced from reference TRBV18 and TRBJ2-2, is NAGVMQNPRHLVRRRGQEARLRCSPMKGHSHVYWYRQLPEEGLKFMVYLQKENIIDESGMPKERFSAEFPKEGPSILRIQQVVRGDSAAYFCASSRDRVNTGELFFGEGSRLTVL.

V usage is TRBV6-5 and J usage is TRBJ2-1; D is uncertain. The CDR3 runs to 15 residues. With 2 bases removed from V and 2 bases from J, the gap between germline ends came to 10 bases. CDR1 is MNHEY and CDR2 is SVGAGI in the germline V gene. The CDR3: CASSYVAGPYNEQFF. In DNA, the CDR3 is TGTGCCAGCAGTTACGTGGCAGGTCCCTACAATGAGCAGTTCTTC.

The chain recombines TRBV11-3 with TRBJ2-5; D possibly corresponds to TRBD2 (7 bases). Germline CDR1 reads SGHNT; CDR2 reads YENEEA. CDR3 length: 15 residues. Trimming took 5 bases from V and 4 from J, leaving 17 bases between them. CDR3 sequence reads: CASSMGGRSGETQYF. The DNA of the CDR3 is TGTGCCAGCAGCATGGGGGGGCGTAGTGGAGAGACCCAGTACTTC. Based on the CDR3 plus reference TRBV11-3 and TRBJ2-5, the full variable domain is EAGVVQSPRYKIIEKKQPVAFWCNPISGHNTLYWYLQNLGQGPELLIRYENEEAVDDSQLPKDRFSAERLKGVDSTLKIQPAELGDSAVYLCASSMGGRSGETQYFGPGTRLLVL.

The chain uses TRBV19 and TRBJ2-5, with D possibly TRBD1 on 6 matching bases. Trimming left V 8 bases short and J 4 bases short, with 17 bases between. Germline CDR1 reads LNHDA; CDR2 reads SQIVND (reference sequence). The CDR3 has 14 amino acids. This chain's CDR3 is CASGNLRTVETQYF. In nucleotides, the CDR3 is TGTGCCAGTGGGAACCTACGGACAGTAGAGACCCAGTACTTC.

Judged by abundance, this clone is medium-sized. The gene calls are TRBV25-1 and TRBJ1-3, with D unresolved. CDR1 is MGHDK, CDR2 SYGVNS, per germline. This CDR3 comprises 14 residues. Trimming stripped 3 bases from V and 4 bases from J, with 10 bases between. The CDR3 bases are TGTGCCAGCAGTGATTCTTCCTTAGGAAACACCATATATTTT. It specifies CASSDSSLGNTIYF.

The chain is built from TRBV5-4 and TRBJ2-1, with 10 bases lining up with TRBD2. The CDR3 has 17 residues. The V and J ends lost 3 bases and 5 bases, in that order; junction bases with no gene match: 11. Germline CDR1 and CDR2: SGHNT and YYREEE (reference sequence). The CDR3 DNA follows: TGTGCCAGCAGCTACAGCCTATTCGGACTAGCGGACAATGAGCAGTTCTTC. Encoded protein: CASSYSLFGLADNEQFF.

V usage is TRBV18 and J usage is TRBJ1-6; D is unclear. V gave up 4 bases and J gave up 9 bases, with 22 bases separating them. Looked up from germline, CDR1 is KGHSH and CDR2 is LQKENI. The CDR3 extends over 17 amino acids. CDR3 sequence reads: CASSQGAVAGGSSPLHF. The CDR3 nucleotides are TGTGCCAGCTCACAAGGAGCTGTCGCTGGTGGAAGTTCACCCCTCCACTTT.

The V gene is TRBV28, the J gene TRBJ2-4; 11 bases map to TRBD2. Germline V gene data show CDR1 as MDHEN and CDR2 as SYDVKM. The V segment lost 1 base and the J segment 3 bases; nucleotides outside the gene matches: 11. CDR3 length: 19 amino acids. The DNA of the CDR3 is TGTGCCAGCAGTTTATACTCTAGCGGGAGGTATGGGGGCAAAAACATTCAGTACTTC. Amino acids: CASSLYSSGRYGGKNIQYF.

The V call is TRBV14, the J call TRBJ1-1; TRBD1 matches at 7 bases. CDR3 size: 16 residues. Germline-derived CDR1 and CDR2 are SGHDN and FVKESK. V lost 0 bases and J lost 0; bases outside the gene matches: 4. The CDR3 sequence is CASSQERGQLNTEAFF. CDR3 DNA sequence: TGTGCCAGCAGCCAAGAGAGGGGACAGCTGAACACTGAAGCTTTCTTT.

This chain links TRBV11-3 with TRBJ2-3; 9 bases are a match to TRBD2. Germline CDR1 SGHNT, CDR2 YENEEA. Trimming removed 0 bases from V and 1 base from J; junction bases left unmatched: 11. CDR3 size: 19 residues. This CDR3 is CASSLEPWGSGSGTDTQYF. DNA for the CDR3: TGTGCCAGCAGCTTAGAGCCCTGGGGTAGCGGGAGTGGCACAGATACGCAGTATTTT. Based on the CDR3 plus reference TRBV11-3 and TRBJ2-3, the full variable domain is EAGVVQSPRYKIIEKKQPVAFWCNPISGHNTLYWYLQNLGQGPELLIRYENEEAVDDSQLPKDRFSAERLKGVDSTLKIQPAELGDSAVYLCASSLEPWGSGSGTDTQYFGPGTRLTVL.

This clone has more than one count but fewer than ten. The J gene is TRBJ1-6, the V gene TRBV5-6; 8 bases agree with TRBD1. Germline lookup yields CDR1 SGHDT and CDR2 YYEEEE. Trimming cost V 5 bases and J 9 bases; bases outside gene matches: 10. The CDR3 extends over 15 amino acids. In DNA, the CDR3 is TGTGCCAGCAGGTCATGGACAGGGATCTCTTCACCCCTCCACTTT. Protein sequence: CASRSWTGISSPLHF.

The rearrangement uses TRBV27 and TRBJ2-7, with D perhaps TRBD1 (5 bases). This CDR3 contains 13 residues. CDR1 and CDR2 (germline): MNHEY, SMNVEV (reference sequence). V was pared by 8 bases and J by 2 bases, with 13 bases between. In DNA form, the CDR3 reads TGTGCCAGCCGCCCGACAGCAACCTACGAGCAGTACTTC. This codes for CASRPTATYEQYF.